This T cell receptor beta chain was recorded in a study of cytomegalovirus exposure and HLA in healthy donors. CDR1 is LNHDA and CDR2 is SQIVND in the germline V gene (reference sequence). This CDR3 spans 13 amino acids. As regards this clone: The antigen is undetermined.

PCR employed 60 Vbeta and 13 Jbeta primers. Assay: immunoSEQ multiplex PCR; the TCRdb copy retains only in-frame clones and omits some. The table has about 97,000 clones, 65% to 85% seen once; the top ten hold about 9.4%. Points from the study as a whole: In a later analysis, productive TCRs from donors in an Asian-associated ancestry cluster reportedly carried fewer N-insertions than the cohort mean.

The chain carries TRBV19 and TRBJ1-5; TRBD1 might be the D (5 bases). Sequenced material: PBMCs. This TCR was recovered from a man aged 45-60 years in good health and CMV-seronegative. The CDR3: CASGFNSNQPQHF. CDR3 nucleotides: TGTGCTTCAGGGTTTAATAGCAATCAGCCCCAGCATTTT.